What follows describes a single T cell receptor (beta chain). The sample originates from a study of T cells in Graves' hyperthyroidism and ophthalmopathy. There are 15 residues in the CDR3. Trimming shortened V by 6 bases and J by 1 base, and 15 bases separated the two germline ends. The germline gives CDR1 SEHNR, CDR2 FQNEAQ (reference sequence). Authors of the study amplified TCR beta CDR3 regions from RNA transcripts. The primer set for the first-round RT-PCR of the TCR CDR3 was HTBI. Using its own MiXCR run on the multiplex PCR reads, TCRdb lists one record per CDR3 protein. The data show hundreds of thousands of distinct CDR3 sequences, more than 20% seen once.

This clonotype was obtained from a man aged 25 to 45 with Graves' ophthalmopathy. The sequencing sample was made of blood. The chain uses TRBV7-9 and TRBJ1-1, with D tentatively TRBD1 (5 bases). In DNA, the CDR3 is TGTGCCAGCAGAACTTCGGGGACGGCGAACACTGAAGCTTTCTTT. It specifies CASRTSGTANTEAFF.